The entry that follows covers one T cell receptor beta chain sequence. Antigen specificity is unknown. Deep level was the assay's run setting. Some clones are missing from TCRdb's copy, which holds only in-frame ones; the method was immunoSEQ multiplex PCR. The table lists a few million clones, roughly 93% of them singletons. The CDR3 sequence is 14 residues long. Trimming took off 2 bases at V and 5 bases at J, with 13 bases between the two ends. Germline loops: CDR1 MGHDK, CDR2 SYGVNS. As defined, naive CD8 cells were CD45RO-negative and positively selected for CCR7, with terminally differentiated effector memory CD45RA+ cells excluded. The data stem from a study of shared clonotypes between healthy human individuals. Findings and caveats of the study: Naive CD4 clonotypes overlapped across a handful of donors at about 5.2%. There were few donors, and this limited the genetic and exposure-history diversity represented.

The sample consisted of naive CD8+ T cells from PBMCs. This receptor was taken from a man between 18 and 29 years old in good health. Some clones in this sample may be carry-over from other donors' samples. The rearrangement links TRBV25-1 to TRBJ2-7; D is possibly TRBD1 or TRBD2 (5 bases each). CDR3 sequence reads: CASSEGTQGDEQYF. CDR3 DNA sequence: TGTGCCAGCAGTGAAGGGACCCAAGGAGACGAGCAGTACTTC.